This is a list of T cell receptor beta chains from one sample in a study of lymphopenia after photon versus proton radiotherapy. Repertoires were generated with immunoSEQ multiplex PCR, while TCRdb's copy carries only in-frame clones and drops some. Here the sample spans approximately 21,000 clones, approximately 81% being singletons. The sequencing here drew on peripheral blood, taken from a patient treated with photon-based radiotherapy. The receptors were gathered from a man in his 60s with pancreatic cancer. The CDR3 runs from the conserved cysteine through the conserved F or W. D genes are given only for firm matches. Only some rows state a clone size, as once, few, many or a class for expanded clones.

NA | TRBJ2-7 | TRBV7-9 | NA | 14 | TGTGCCAGCAGCCCCCCGCCCGGTAACTACGAGCAGTACTTC | CASSPPPGNYEQYF
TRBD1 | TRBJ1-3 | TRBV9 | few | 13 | TGTGCCAGCAGCGGACAGGGGAGAAACACCATATATTTT | CASSGQGRNTIYF
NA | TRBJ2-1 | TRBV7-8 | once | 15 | TGTGCCAGCAGCGTCTTGCAGGGCTCCTACAATGAGCAGTTCTTC | CASSVLQGSYNEQFF
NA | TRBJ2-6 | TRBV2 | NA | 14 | TGTGCCAGCCGTACGGACTCTGGGGCCAACGTCCTGACTTTC | CASRTDSGANVLTF
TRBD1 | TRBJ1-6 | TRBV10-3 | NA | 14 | TGTGCCATCAGTGAAAACAGGGGAAATTCACCCCTCCACTTT | CAISENRGNSPLHF
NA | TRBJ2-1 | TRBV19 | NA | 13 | TGTGCCAGTAGCCCATTCTCGGACAATGAGCAGTTCTTC | CASSPFSDNEQFF
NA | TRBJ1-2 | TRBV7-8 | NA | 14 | TGTGCCAGCAGCGCCGGTACAGGGAACTATGGCTACACCTTC | CASSAGTGNYGYTF
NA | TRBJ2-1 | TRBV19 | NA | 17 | TGTGCCAGTAGTACTGCCCCAGGGGGGGGGCCTCGTAATGAGCAGTTCTTC | CASSTAPGGGPRNEQFF
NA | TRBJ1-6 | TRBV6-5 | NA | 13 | TGTGCCAGCAGGACAGCTTATAATTCACCCCTCCACTTT | CASRTAYNSPLHF
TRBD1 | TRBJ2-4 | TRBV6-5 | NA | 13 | TGTGCCAGCCGGAGACAGGGGAAAAACATTCAGTACTTC | CASRRQGKNIQYF
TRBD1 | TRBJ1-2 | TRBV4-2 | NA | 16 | TGTGCCAGCAGCCATCGAGGGACAGAGTCTAAGTATGGCTACACCTTC | CASSHRGTESKYGYTF
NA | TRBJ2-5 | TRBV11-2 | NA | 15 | TGTGCCAGCAGCTTAGCTCTAGCTACATGGGAGACCCAGTACTTC | CASSLALATWETQYF
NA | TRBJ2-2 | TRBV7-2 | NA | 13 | TGTGCCACGTCGAGCCCCAACACCGGGGAGCTGTTTTTT | CATSSPNTGELFF
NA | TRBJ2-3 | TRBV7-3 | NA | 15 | TGTGCCAGCAGCCAGGGGGGACTAGACTCAGATACGCAGTATTTT | CASSQGGLDSDTQYF
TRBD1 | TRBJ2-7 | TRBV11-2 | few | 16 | TGTGCCAGCAGCTTAGGCCCCGGACAGGGCTCCTACGAGCAGTACTTC | CASSLGPGQGSYEQYF
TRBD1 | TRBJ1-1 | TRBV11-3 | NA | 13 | TGTGCCAGCAGTGACAGGGGTGGTACTGAAGCTTTCTTT | CASSDRGGTEAFF
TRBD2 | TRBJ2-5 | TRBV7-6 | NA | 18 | TGTGCCAGCAGCTTAGGGCTAGCGGGGCCTAGCCAACAAGAGACCCAGTACTTC | CASSLGLAGPSQQETQYF
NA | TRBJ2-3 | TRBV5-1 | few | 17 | TGCGCCAGCAGCCCCAAGGAACTACAGTTGCGATCAGATACGCAGTATTTT | CASSPKELQLRSDTQYF
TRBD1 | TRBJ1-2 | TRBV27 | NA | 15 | TGTGCCAGCAGTTTACTCCCCGACAGGGCTGGCGGCTACACCTTC | CASSLLPDRAGGYTF
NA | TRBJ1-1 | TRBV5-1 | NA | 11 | TGCGCCAGCGGTGGGAACACTGAAGCTTTCTTT | CASGGNTEAFF
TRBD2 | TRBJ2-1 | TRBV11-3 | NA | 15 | TGTGCCAGCAGCCCCTCTAGCGGCTCCTACAATGAGCAGTTCTTC | CASSPSSGSYNEQFF
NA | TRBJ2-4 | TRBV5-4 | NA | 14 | TGTGCCAGCAGCTTGGGCAGAGCCAAAAACATTCAGTACTTC | CASSLGRAKNIQYF
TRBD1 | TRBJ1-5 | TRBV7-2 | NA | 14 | TGTGCCAGCAGTTTCGACAGGGGCAATCAGCCCCAGCATTTT | CASSFDRGNQPQHF
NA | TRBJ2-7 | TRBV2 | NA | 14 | TGTGCCAGCAGTGAAGGTCAGAGCGCCTACGAGCAGTACTTC | CASSEGQSAYEQYF
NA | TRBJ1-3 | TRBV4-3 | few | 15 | TGCGCCAGCAGCCAGCAGGGGACCTCTGGAAACACCATATATTTT | CASSQQGTSGNTIYF
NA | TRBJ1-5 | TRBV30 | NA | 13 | TGTGCCTGGAGTCGGGATAGCAATCAGCCCCAGCATTTT | CAWSRDSNQPQHF
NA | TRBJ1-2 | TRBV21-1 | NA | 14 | TGTGCCAGCAGCAGAAGGACAGGCTGCTATGGCTACACCTTC | CASSRRTGCYGYTF
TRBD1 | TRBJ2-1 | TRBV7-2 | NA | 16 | TGTGCCAGCAGAAGATCGGGGACAGCCCGGAACAATGAGCAGTTCTTC | CASRRSGTARNNEQFF
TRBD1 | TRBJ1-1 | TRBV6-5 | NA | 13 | TGTGCCAGCAGTGAACAGGGGCTGACTGAAGCTTTCTTT | CASSEQGLTEAFF
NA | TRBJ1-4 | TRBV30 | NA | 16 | TGTGCCTGGAGTGTAGAAATTTTATCGATTAATGAAAAACTGTTTTTT | CAWSVEILSINEKLFF
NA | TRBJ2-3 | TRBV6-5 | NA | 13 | TGTGCCAGCAGTACAGAACTAGTCGGAACGCAGTATTTT | CASSTELVGTQYF
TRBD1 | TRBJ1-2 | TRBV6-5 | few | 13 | TGTGCCAGCAGTTTGGACAGGGGTGATGGCTACACCTTC | CASSLDRGDGYTF
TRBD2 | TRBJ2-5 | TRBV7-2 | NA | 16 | TGTGCCAGCAGCTTAGCGACTAGCGGGGGGCAAGAGACCCAGTACTTC | CASSLATSGGQETQYF
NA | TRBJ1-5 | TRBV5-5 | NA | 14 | TGTGCCAGCAGCACATCAGGGGAAGAACAGCCCCAGCATTTT | CASSTSGEEQPQHF
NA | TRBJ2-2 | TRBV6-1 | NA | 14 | TGTGCCAGCAGTGAGGCCCCCTACACCGGGGAGCTGTTTTTT | CASSEAPYTGELFF
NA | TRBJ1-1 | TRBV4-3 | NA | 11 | TGCGCCAGCAGCCAAGGCTCTGAAGCTTTCTTT | CASSQGSEAFF
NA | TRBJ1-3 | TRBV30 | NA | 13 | TGTGCCTGGAGTGGAAGCAGGGTATACACCATATATTTT | CAWSGSRVYTIYF
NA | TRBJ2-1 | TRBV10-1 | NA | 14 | TGCGCCAGCAGTGAGGGGACCAGCTACAATGAGCAGTTCTTC | CASSEGTSYNEQFF
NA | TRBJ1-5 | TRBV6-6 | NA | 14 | TGTGCCAGCGGGAGAACAGTTGATAGCCAGCCCCAGCATTTT | CASGRTVDSQPQHF
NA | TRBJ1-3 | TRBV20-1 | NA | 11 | TGCAGTGCTAACAGGGTTGGCACCATATATTTT | CSANRVGTIYF
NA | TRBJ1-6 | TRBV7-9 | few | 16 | TGTGCCAGCAGCGCGGACGGTATCTCCTATAATTCACCCCTCCACTTT | CASSADGISYNSPLHF
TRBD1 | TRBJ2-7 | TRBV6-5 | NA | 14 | TGTGCCAGCAGTAAACCTACAGGGGACCACGAGCAGTACTTC | CASSKPTGDHEQYF
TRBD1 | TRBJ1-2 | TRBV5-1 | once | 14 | TGCACCAGCAGCTCGACAGGGAGGATGGGTGGCTACACCTTC | CTSSSTGRMGGYTF
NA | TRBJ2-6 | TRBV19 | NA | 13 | TGTGCCAGTAGTATTCCCGGGGCCAACGTCCTGACTTTC | CASSIPGANVLTF
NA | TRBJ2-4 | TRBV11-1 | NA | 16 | TGTGCCAGCAGCCAAAATCCAGGGATGGCCAAAAACATTCAGTACTTC | CASSQNPGMAKNIQYF
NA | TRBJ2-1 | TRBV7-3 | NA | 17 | TGTGCCAGCAGCTTACGCGGAAGGGGACGAGGAGTACATGAGCAGTTCTTC | CASSLRGRGRGVHEQFF
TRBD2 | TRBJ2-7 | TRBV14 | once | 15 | TGTGCCAGCAGCCAGGGACTAGCGGGACCGTACGAGCAGTACTTC | CASSQGLAGPYEQYF
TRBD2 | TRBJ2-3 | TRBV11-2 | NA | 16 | TGTGCCAGCAGGCGCCTCGGGACTAGCGGGGCGGATACGCAGTATTTT | CASRRLGTSGADTQYF
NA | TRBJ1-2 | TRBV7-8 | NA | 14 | TGTGCCAGCAGCTTTCTACAAGCCCGGGATGGCTACACCTTC | CASSFLQARDGYTF